Sequencing of this TCR beta chain was carried out in a study of cytomegalovirus exposure and HLA in healthy donors. Overall study results and limits: Presence/absence analysis assumed near-uniform sequencing depth across donors. It was around 160 TCR beta chains that were listed as cytomegalovirus-associated. Researchers reported in a later analysis that common viral pathogens appeared linked to several top clusters.

The PCR contained 60 Vbeta and 13 Jbeta primers. Using immunoSEQ multiplex PCR, the repertoire was profiled, and TCRdb retains in-frame clones only, with some absent. The sample includes over 150,000 clones, roughly three quarters of them seen just once. Details on this clone: The antigen remains undetermined.

The sample comprised PBMCs. This clonotype originated in a man in his sixties in good health and CMV-seronegative.

The CDR3 loop reads CAWTPGLATDTQYF. The CDR3 DNA follows: TGTGCCTGGACCCCGGGACTAGCCACAGATACGCAGTATTTT. The chain is built from TRBV30 and TRBJ2-3, with 9 positions matching TRBD2. Germline assignment: CDR1 GTSNPN and CDR2 SVGIG (reference sequence). The V segment lost 4 bases and the J segment 2 bases; nucleotides outside the gene matches: 4. The CDR3 runs 14 residues.